These T cell receptor beta chains were read from a single sample in a study of cytomegalovirus exposure and HLA in healthy donors. This table comes from immunoSEQ multiplex PCR, and its TCRdb copy is limited to in-frame clones, with some not included. The repertoire consists of 250,000 to 350,000 clones, with more than 75% occurring once and the leading ten covering about 0.99%. Sequenced: PBMCs. The receptors come from a woman under 30 in good health and CMV-seronegative. The conserved cysteine and the conserved F or W are not part of the CDR3 here. The D gene is left open where the match is weak.

v_gene: TRBV4-1; d_gene: TRBD1; j_gene: TRBJ2-7; CDR3aa: ASSQPGQGHYEQY
v_gene: TRBV28; d_gene: NA; j_gene: TRBJ2-1; CDR3aa: ASSGLANEQF
v_gene: TRBV27; d_gene: NA; j_gene: TRBJ2-3; CDR3aa: ASSSWPDTQY
v_gene: TRBV7-9; d_gene: NA; j_gene: TRBJ1-4; CDR3aa: ASSLLRASKEGKLF
v_gene: TRBV19; d_gene: TRBD1; j_gene: TRBJ2-7; CDR3aa: ASSMGPGQGTGPHEQY
v_gene: TRBV12-5; d_gene: TRBD1; j_gene: TRBJ1-4; CDR3aa: ASGSGTAGEKLF
v_gene: TRBV29-1; d_gene: NA; j_gene: TRBJ1-1; CDR3aa: SVQHVYTEAF
v_gene: TRBV7-8; d_gene: NA; j_gene: TRBJ1-1; CDR3aa: ASSLIVGRTEAF
v_gene: TRBV15; d_gene: NA; j_gene: TRBJ2-3; CDR3aa: ATSRETGVWADTQY
v_gene: TRBV18; d_gene: NA; j_gene: TRBJ1-6; CDR3aa: ASSPGRISYNSPLH
v_gene: TRBV28; d_gene: TRBD1; j_gene: TRBJ1-5; CDR3aa: ASSLGRGQNNQPQH
v_gene: TRBV5-1; d_gene: NA; j_gene: TRBJ2-1; CDR3aa: ASSLDGNEQF
v_gene: TRBV11-2; d_gene: NA; j_gene: TRBJ2-7; CDR3aa: ASSSWEAEMTYEQY
v_gene: TRBV19; d_gene: NA; j_gene: TRBJ2-1; CDR3aa: ASGVTGNSYNEQF
v_gene: TRBV15; d_gene: NA; j_gene: TRBJ1-1; CDR3aa: ATSRDRLSGWNTEAF
v_gene: TRBV5-4; d_gene: TRBD2; j_gene: TRBJ2-1; CDR3aa: ASSLARGLARDEQF
v_gene: TRBV19; d_gene: NA; j_gene: TRBJ1-1; CDR3aa: ATQVNLNTEAF
v_gene: TRBV5-1; d_gene: TRBD2; j_gene: TRBJ2-1; CDR3aa: ASRTHSGRTYNEQF
v_gene: TRBV19; d_gene: NA; j_gene: TRBJ2-7; CDR3aa: ASSMGVSYEQY
v_gene: TRBV5-1; d_gene: NA; j_gene: TRBJ2-2; CDR3aa: ASSPTAGWGTGELF
v_gene: TRBV7-6; d_gene: NA; j_gene: TRBJ1-1; CDR3aa: ASSLGQGLTEAF
v_gene: TRBV25-1; d_gene: TRBD2; j_gene: TRBJ2-2; CDR3aa: ASSEKYLAEIAGELF
v_gene: TRBV7-3; d_gene: TRBD2; j_gene: TRBJ2-1; CDR3aa: ASSGAGGFDEQF
v_gene: TRBV7-9; d_gene: NA; j_gene: TRBJ1-6; CDR3aa: ASSHGTTGPLH
v_gene: TRBV5-1; d_gene: NA; j_gene: TRBJ2-3; CDR3aa: ASSLATSDTQY
v_gene: TRBV15; d_gene: NA; j_gene: TRBJ2-3; CDR3aa: ATSRDRSSAQY
v_gene: TRBV10-3; d_gene: NA; j_gene: TRBJ1-1; CDR3aa: AISSDYLEAF
v_gene: TRBV27; d_gene: NA; j_gene: TRBJ2-2; CDR3aa: ASRTLANTGELF
v_gene: TRBV28; d_gene: TRBD1; j_gene: TRBJ2-1; CDR3aa: ASSPRTGSYNEQF
v_gene: TRBV6-5; d_gene: TRBD2; j_gene: TRBJ2-5; CDR3aa: ASRRLAGIQETQY
v_gene: TRBV30; d_gene: NA; j_gene: TRBJ2-3; CDR3aa: AWSSSIGSSATDTQY
v_gene: TRBV27; d_gene: NA; j_gene: TRBJ1-1; CDR3aa: ASNGSPSNTEAF
v_gene: TRBV5-1; d_gene: NA; j_gene: TRBJ2-1; CDR3aa: ASSPGQPYNEQF
v_gene: TRBV9; d_gene: TRBD1; j_gene: TRBJ1-3; CDR3aa: ASSDNRGGNTIY
v_gene: TRBV30; d_gene: TRBD1; j_gene: TRBJ1-3; CDR3aa: AWRDRGSSGNTIY
v_gene: TRBV28; d_gene: NA; j_gene: TRBJ2-7; CDR3aa: ASSLARTKYEQY
v_gene: TRBV27; d_gene: NA; j_gene: TRBJ2-5; CDR3aa: ASSRTGQETQY
v_gene: TRBV6-6; d_gene: NA; j_gene: TRBJ1-2; CDR3aa: ATLDYGYT
v_gene: TRBV14; d_gene: NA; j_gene: TRBJ2-1; CDR3aa: ASSQGSLNGRISYNEQF
v_gene: TRBV14; d_gene: NA; j_gene: TRBJ2-1; CDR3aa: ASSQQVSNEQF
v_gene: TRBV2; d_gene: NA; j_gene: TRBJ1-4; CDR3aa: ASSDFGGTLLF
v_gene: TRBV7-3; d_gene: TRBD2; j_gene: TRBJ2-1; CDR3aa: ASSSPGVLGGEQF
v_gene: TRBV9; d_gene: NA; j_gene: TRBJ1-2; CDR3aa: ASSVSGLSNGYT
v_gene: TRBV9; d_gene: TRBD2; j_gene: TRBJ2-7; CDR3aa: ASSVGLAGAGGVYEQY
v_gene: TRBV6-5; d_gene: TRBD2; j_gene: TRBJ2-1; CDR3aa: ASKSGRLNEQF
v_gene: TRBV11-2; d_gene: NA; j_gene: TRBJ2-7; CDR3aa: ASSGTSYEQY
v_gene: TRBV9; d_gene: NA; j_gene: TRBJ2-6; CDR3aa: ASSALPVGANVLT
v_gene: TRBV25-1; d_gene: TRBD1; j_gene: TRBJ1-6; CDR3aa: ASSGNRGNNSPLH
v_gene: TRBV27; d_gene: TRBD2; j_gene: TRBJ2-7; CDR3aa: ASSSRDSGRVSYEQY
v_gene: TRBV19; d_gene: TRBD2; j_gene: TRBJ2-7; CDR3aa: ASSLAEGYEQY
v_gene: TRBV27; d_gene: TRBD1; j_gene: TRBJ2-3; CDR3aa: ASSLSGQGLSDTQY
v_gene: TRBV5-6; d_gene: TRBD1; j_gene: TRBJ2-3; CDR3aa: ASSGRDRGSVTQY
v_gene: TRBV9; d_gene: TRBD2; j_gene: TRBJ2-2; CDR3aa: ASSPLGGRAGELF
v_gene: TRBV13; d_gene: TRBD1; j_gene: TRBJ2-1; CDR3aa: ASSSPGQEVNEQF
v_gene: TRBV27; d_gene: NA; j_gene: TRBJ2-5; CDR3aa: ASSFGRRAQETQY
v_gene: TRBV4-3; d_gene: TRBD1; j_gene: TRBJ2-7; CDR3aa: ASSQKNPIPGQGAFEQY
v_gene: TRBV15; d_gene: TRBD1; j_gene: TRBJ2-7; CDR3aa: ATSRQTGGASYEQY
v_gene: TRBV7-6; d_gene: NA; j_gene: TRBJ2-7; CDR3aa: ASSLEGWLRGSYEQY
v_gene: TRBV27; d_gene: NA; j_gene: TRBJ1-1; CDR3aa: ASSLRGSGTEAF
v_gene: TRBV7-2; d_gene: NA; j_gene: TRBJ2-3; CDR3aa: ASRGGAGGTDTQY